The clone carrying this T cell receptor (beta chain) appeared a few times. The antigen is not known. The CDR3 is 15 residues long. Germline V lookup: CDR1 LNHDA, CDR2 SQIVND (reference sequence). Trimming shortened V by 3 bases and J by 4 bases, and 15 bases separated the two germline ends. These data originate in a study of cytomegalovirus exposure and HLA in healthy donors. Whole-study findings and limits: Common viral pathogens seemed to be connected with several of the most significant clusters, according to a later analysis.

60 Vbeta and 13 Jbeta primers were used in PCR. Sequencing used immunoSEQ multiplex PCR; TCRdb keeps in-frame clones, though not all of them. Of over 150,000 clones listed, 75% to 90% are singletons. The sequence derives from a woman aged 45-59 years in good health and CMV-seropositive. The chain couples TRBV19 to TRBJ1-2; D possibly corresponds to TRBD1 (5 bases). Specimen: PBMCs. Here the CDR3 reads CASSMSGRGGYGYTF. The DNA of the CDR3 is TGTGCCAGTAGTATGAGTGGAAGGGGCGGCTATGGCTACACCTTC. Full variable domain (rest looked up from reference TRBV19 and TRBJ1-2): DGGITQSPKYLFRKEGQNVTLSCEQNLNHDAMYWYRQDPGQGLRLIYYSQIVNDFQKGDIAEGYSVSREKKESFPLTVTSAQKNPTAFYLCASSMSGRGGYGYTFGSGTRLTVV.